This T cell receptor (beta chain) was captured by sequencing in a study of T cells expressing NK-cell markers. The cDNA for TCR beta came from 5'RACE template switching with UMIs. TCRdb reanalyzed the 5' RACE reads, giving one entry per CDR3 protein sequence and no DNA. The sample holds approximately 460,000 distinct CDR3 sequences. Germline V gene data show CDR1 as MNHEY and CDR2 as SVGEGT. The CDR3 is 15 amino acids. The J gene is TRBJ2-1, the V gene TRBV6-2 or TRBV6-3. This clonotype was obtained from a woman between 18 and 69 years old in good health. The sample taken for sequencing was blood T cells: a sorted CD56 or NKG2C T cell subset, CD4+ or CD8+ T cells, or bulk PBMC T cells (not recorded which). This CDR3 is CASRTAASSYNEQFF.